The rows below give T cell receptor beta chains drawn from one sample of a study of OX40 agonist ivuxolimab in advanced cancers. Data came from immunoSEQ multiplex PCR; TCRdb stores just in-frame clones and leaves some out. The sample carries some 94,000 clones, roughly 95% recorded once. The sample was CD4+ or CD8+ T cells sorted from blood, taken in a trial of the OX40 agonist ivuxolimab. Source of these receptors: an adult with an advanced solid tumor such as melanoma, head and neck, liver or kidney cancer. CDR3s include the opening cysteine and the closing phenylalanine or tryptophan. D genes are given only for firm matches. Expanded clones are given a class, and other clones once, few, many or no size at all.

TRBD2	TRBJ2-7	NA	TRBV27	18	TGTGCCAGCAGTTTATATCCCCAGGGCGGGAGTTCCACCTACGAGCAGTACTTC	CASSLYPQGGSSTYEQYF
TRBD1	TRBJ2-7	NA	TRBV28	15	TGTGCCAGCAGTTCCCTCCGGGACAGGGGGCACGAGCAGTACTTC	CASSSLRDRGHEQYF
NA	TRBJ2-7	once	TRBV12-5	15	TGTGCTAGTGGTTTCCTTGTAGGGGATAAATACGAGCAGTACTTC	CASGFLVGDKYEQYF
NA	TRBJ1-2	NA	TRBV11-2	18	TGTGCCAGCAGTCAAGAGGGCGACGGAGGGTTAGCTAACTATGGCTACACCTTC	CASSQEGDGGLANYGYTF
NA	TRBJ2-5	NA	TRBV4-1	16	TGCGCCAGCAGCCCCTCCCCACTCGGCACCCAAGAGACCCAGTACTTC	CASSPSPLGTQETQYF
NA	TRBJ1-5	NA	TRBV6-5	15	TGTGCCATAAGCAAAGCGGCGTCCCTCAATCAGCCCCAGCATTTT	CAISKAASLNQPQHF
TRBD1	TRBJ1-5	NA	TRBV27	13	TGTGCCAGCAGCTTGGGAGGGGGCCAGCCCCAGCATTTT	CASSLGGGQPQHF
NA	TRBJ2-5	NA	TRBV5-5	16	TGTGCCAGCAGCACTTTGGGTACCTCGTACCAAGAGACCCAGTACTTC	CASSTLGTSYQETQYF
TRBD1	TRBJ2-2	NA	TRBV9	14	TGTGCCAGCAGCATAACAGGGGACACCGGGGAGCTGTTTTTT	CASSITGDTGELFF
NA	TRBJ1-2	NA	TRBV7-9	12	TGTGCCAGCAGCTCCGGAACGAAGGGCTACACCTTC	CASSSGTKGYTF
NA	TRBJ2-1	NA	TRBV19	13	TGTGCCAGTAGTCTCGGGGGTGATAATGAGCAGTTCTTC	CASSLGGDNEQFF